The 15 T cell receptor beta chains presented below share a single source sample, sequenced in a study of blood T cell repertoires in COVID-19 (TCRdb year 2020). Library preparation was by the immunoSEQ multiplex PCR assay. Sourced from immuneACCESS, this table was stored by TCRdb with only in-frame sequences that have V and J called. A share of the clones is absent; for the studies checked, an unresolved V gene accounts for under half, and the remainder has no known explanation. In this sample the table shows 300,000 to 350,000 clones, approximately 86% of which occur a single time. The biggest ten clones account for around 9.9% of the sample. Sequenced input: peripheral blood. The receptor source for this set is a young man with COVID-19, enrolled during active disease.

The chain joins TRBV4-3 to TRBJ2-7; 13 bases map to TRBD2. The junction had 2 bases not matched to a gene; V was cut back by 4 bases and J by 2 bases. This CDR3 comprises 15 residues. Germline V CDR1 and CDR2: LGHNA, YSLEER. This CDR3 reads CASSPTSGRAYEQYF. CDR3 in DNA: TGCGCCAGCAGCCCCACTAGCGGGAGGGCCTACGAGCAGTACTTC.

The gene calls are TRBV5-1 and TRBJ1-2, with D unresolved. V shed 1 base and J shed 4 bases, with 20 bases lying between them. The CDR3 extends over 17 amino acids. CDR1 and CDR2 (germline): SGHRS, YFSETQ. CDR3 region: CASSLSIEANLFYGYTF. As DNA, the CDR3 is TGCGCCAGCAGCTTGTCGATCGAAGCTAATCTTTTCTATGGCTACACCTTC.

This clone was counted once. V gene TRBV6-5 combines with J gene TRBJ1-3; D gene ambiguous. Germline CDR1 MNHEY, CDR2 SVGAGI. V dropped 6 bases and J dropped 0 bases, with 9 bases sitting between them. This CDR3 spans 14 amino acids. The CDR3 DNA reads TGTGCCAGCAGAGAGGAAAACTCTGGAAACACCATATATTTT. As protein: CASREENSGNTIYF.

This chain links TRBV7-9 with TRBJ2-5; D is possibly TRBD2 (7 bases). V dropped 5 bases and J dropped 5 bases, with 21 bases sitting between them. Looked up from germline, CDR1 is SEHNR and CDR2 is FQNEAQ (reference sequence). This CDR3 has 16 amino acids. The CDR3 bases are TGTGCCAGCAGCCAATCTTTAAGGGGGGGCGTGGAGACCCAGTACTTC. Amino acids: CASSQSLRGGVETQYF.

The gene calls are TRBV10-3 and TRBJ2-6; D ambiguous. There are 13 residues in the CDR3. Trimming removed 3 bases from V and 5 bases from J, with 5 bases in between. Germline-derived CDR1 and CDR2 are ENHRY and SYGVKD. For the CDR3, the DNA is TGTGCCATCAGTGATTCTTGGGCCAACGTCCTGACTTTC. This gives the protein CAISDSWANVLTF.

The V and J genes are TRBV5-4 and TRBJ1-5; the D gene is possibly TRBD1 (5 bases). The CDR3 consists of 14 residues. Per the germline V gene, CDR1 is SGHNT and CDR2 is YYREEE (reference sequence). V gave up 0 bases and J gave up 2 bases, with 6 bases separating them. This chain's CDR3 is CASSLVGGNQPQHF. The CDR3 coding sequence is TGTGCCAGCAGCTTGGTAGGGGGCAATCAGCCCCAGCATTTT.

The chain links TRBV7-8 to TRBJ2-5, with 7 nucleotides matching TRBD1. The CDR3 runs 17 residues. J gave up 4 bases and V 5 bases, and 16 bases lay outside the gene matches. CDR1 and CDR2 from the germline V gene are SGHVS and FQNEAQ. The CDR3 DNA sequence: TGTGCCAGCAGCCCGCGCGGATGGGACAGAAGCGTAGAGACCCAGTACTTC. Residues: CASSPRGWDRSVETQYF. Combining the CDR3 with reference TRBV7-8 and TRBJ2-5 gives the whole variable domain GAGVSQSPRYKVAKRGQDVALRCDPISGHVSLFWYQQALGQGPEFLTYFQNEAQLDKSGLPSDRFFAERPEGSVSTLKIQRTQQEDSAVYLCASSPRGWDRSVETQYFGPGTRLLVL.

CDR3 nucleotides: TGCAGCGTTGCCGGGACAGGGTCAGACAATGAGCAGTTCTTC. It translates to CSVAGTGSDNEQFF. The rearrangement joins TRBV29-1 to TRBJ2-1; 9 bases are a match to TRBD1. The ends lost 4 bases at V and 5 bases at J; junction bases unmatched: 6. There are 14 residues in the CDR3. CDR1 and CDR2 from the germline V gene are SQVTM and ANQGSEA.

The CDR3 protein is CASSKILGSLGYEQYF. In nucleotides, the CDR3 is TGTGCCAGCAGCAAGATCCTGGGGAGTCTCGGCTACGAGCAGTACTTC. The chain has TRBV21-1 and TRBJ2-7; TRBD2 reflects the table's D call only, with no check against the DNA. TRBV21-1 is flagged as a pseudogene. CDR3 length: 16 residues.

This CDR3 reads CASSLTPGAQAFF. Here the CDR3 DNA reads TGTGCCAGCAGTTTAACCCCCGGTGCTCAAGCTTTCTTT. The chain is built from TRBV28 and TRBJ1-1; D remains unclear. Germline values: CDR1 MDHEN, CDR2 SYDVKM. The length of the CDR3 is 13 residues. The V and J ends lost 2 bases and 9 bases respectively, with 13 bases between them.

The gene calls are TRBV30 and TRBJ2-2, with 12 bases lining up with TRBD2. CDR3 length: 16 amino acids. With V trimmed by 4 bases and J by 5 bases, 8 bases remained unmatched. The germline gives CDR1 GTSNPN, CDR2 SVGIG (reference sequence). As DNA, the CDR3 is TGTGCCTGGATCGGACTAGCGGGATCAATTACCGGGGAGCTGTTTTTT. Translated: CAWIGLAGSITGELFF. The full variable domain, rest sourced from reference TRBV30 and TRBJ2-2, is SQTIHQWPATLVQPVGSPLSLECTVEGTSNPNLYWYRQAAGRGLQLLFYSVGIGQISSEVPQNLSASRPQDRQFILSSKKLLLSDSGFYLCAWIGLAGSITGELFFGEGSRLTVL.

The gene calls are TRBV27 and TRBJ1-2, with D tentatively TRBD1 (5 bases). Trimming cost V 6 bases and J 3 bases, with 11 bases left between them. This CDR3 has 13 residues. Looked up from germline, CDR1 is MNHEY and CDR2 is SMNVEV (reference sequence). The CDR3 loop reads CASSLGVDYGYTF. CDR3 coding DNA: TGTGCCAGCAGCCTAGGGGTAGACTATGGCTACACCTTC.

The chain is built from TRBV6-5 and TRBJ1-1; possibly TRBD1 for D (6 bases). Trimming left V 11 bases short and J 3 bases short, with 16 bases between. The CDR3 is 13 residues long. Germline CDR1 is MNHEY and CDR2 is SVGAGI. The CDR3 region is CACYRDVDTEAFF. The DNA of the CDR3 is TGTGCCTGCTACAGGGACGTCGACACTGAAGCTTTCTTT.

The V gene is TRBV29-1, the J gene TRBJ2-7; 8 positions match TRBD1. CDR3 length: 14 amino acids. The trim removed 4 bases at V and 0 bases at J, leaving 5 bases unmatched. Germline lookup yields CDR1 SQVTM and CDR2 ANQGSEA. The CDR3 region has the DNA TGCAGCGTTGGAGGGACAGGTGACTCCTACGAGCAGTACTTC. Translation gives CSVGGTGDSYEQYF.

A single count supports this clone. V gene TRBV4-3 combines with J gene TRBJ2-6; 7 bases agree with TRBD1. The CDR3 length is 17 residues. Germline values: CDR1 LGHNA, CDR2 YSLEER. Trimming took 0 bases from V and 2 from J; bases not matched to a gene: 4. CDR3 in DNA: TGCGCCAGCAGCCAAGATTTAGGGACAGCTGGGGCCAACGTCCTGACTTTC. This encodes CASSQDLGTAGANVLTF.